This section outlines one T cell receptor beta chain sequence together with its context. As processed by the authors: Nucleated cell number was recorded as an estimate derived from reference gene primer amplification. Libraries were prepared by immunoSEQ multiplex PCR; TCRdb keeps only in-frame clonotypes and omits some of them. V and J calls and clone size come straight from that table; D and trimming were deduced from the DNA. The sample contains 25,000 to 30,000 clones, roughly nine tenths of which appear only once. The data belong to a study of blood T cell repertoires in COVID-19. About the study: Whether acute or convalescent, the COVID-19 samples came from the United States, Italy and Spain. Sample material is recorded as cDNA or gDNA derived from T cells, B-cell-depleted T cells, or PBMCs.

In germline, CDR1 is SGHTA, CDR2 FQGNSA. Trimming pared 1 base from V and 2 bases from J, leaving 15 bases between. CDR3 size: 16 residues. This chain connects TRBV7-2 to TRBJ2-7; the D is unclear. The sequencing input was peripheral blood. This sequence originates from a human donor with acute or convalescent COVID-19. The donor label of this sample is uncertain. CDR3 loop: CASSLGMPRNTYEQYF. The CDR3 DNA sequence: TGTGCCAGCAGCTTAGGTATGCCTAGGAATACCTACGAGCAGTACTTC.